This TCR beta chain was identified in a study of human T cells and chemical hapten exposure. The table lists this clonotype with many counts. TCRdb used MiXCR to reprocess the RACE reads, holding one entry per CDR3 protein. The sample lists tens of thousands of distinct CDR3 sequences, about 9.6% seen once, with 9.5% to 10% in the top ten. As for time point: pre-sensitization, week 0. Described treatment: therapeutic diphenylcyclopropenone sensitization with weekly scalp DPC. Extraction yielded total RNA from whole blood (unfractionated). This receptor was taken from a woman aged 25 to 39 with alopecia areata. Some clones in this sample may be carry-over from other donors' samples. Source: whole blood, taken in connection with sensitization to the hapten diphenylcyclopropenone (DPC).

The CDR3 nucleotides read TGTGCCAGCAGGAGGCAGGGACCAACCTACGAGCAGTACTTC. Translation gives CASRRQGPTYEQYF. The genes are TRBV28 and TRBJ2-7, with D perhaps being TRBD1 or TRBD2 (5 bases each). Trimming pared 6 bases from V and 2 bases from J, leaving 14 bases between. Germline values: CDR1 MDHEN, CDR2 SYDVKM. This CDR3 has 14 residues.